These T cell receptor beta chains were read from a single sample in a study of blood T cell repertoires in COVID-19. The protocol was immunoSEQ multiplex PCR, while the TCRdb copy is restricted to in-frame clones and leaves out a portion. The sample consists of 150,000 or so clones, approximately 83% of them appearing once. The sample consisted of peripheral blood. Source of these receptors: a woman in her fifties or sixties with acute or convalescent COVID-19. The CDR3 runs from the conserved cysteine through the conserved F or W. The order of the fields is CDR3 DNA, CDR3 protein, D gene, J gene, clone size, V gene. The D gene is left open where the match is weak. Rows give clone size only sometimes, using once, few, many, or a class for an expanded clone.

TGTGCCAGCAGGGACAGGTTGTACAATGAGCAGTTCTTC,CASRDRLYNEQFF,TRBD1,TRBJ2-1,.,TRBV27
TGTGCCAGCTCACCCGGGACAGGGAACACCGGGGAGCTGTTTTTT,CASSPGTGNTGELFF,TRBD1,TRBJ2-2,.,TRBV18
TGTGCCAGCTGCCGGATCAGGGGGGACACCATATATTTT,CASCRIRGDTIYF,TRBD1,TRBJ1-3,once,TRBV6-5
TGTGCCAGCTCAAGCCTGACAACCGGGGAGCTGTTTTTT,CASSSLTTGELFF,.,TRBJ2-2,.,TRBV18
TGTGCCAGCAGCTTCCGACAGGGCAATGAAAAACTGTTTTTT,CASSFRQGNEKLFF,TRBD1,TRBJ1-4,few,TRBV7-9
TGTGCCAGTAGTATACAGGGCGCTAGCGGGGGCGTAGATACGCAGTATTTT,CASSIQGASGGVDTQYF,TRBD2,TRBJ2-3,.,TRBV19
TGCGCCAGCAGCTTGGTTCAGGGGGCGCCTCGGACTGAAGCTTTCTTT,CASSLVQGAPRTEAFF,TRBD1,TRBJ1-1,.,TRBV5-1
TGTGCCAGCAGCATCAGGGGGTTGGGTTACAATGAGCAGTTCTTC,CASSIRGLGYNEQFF,TRBD1,TRBJ2-1,.,TRBV28
TGTGCCAGCAGCTTGGTAGTCACTCGGAACACTGAAGCTTTCTTT,CASSLVVTRNTEAFF,.,TRBJ1-1,once,TRBV5-8
TGTGCCAGTCGGGGACAGGTCAGAAGCCAGCCCCAGCATTTT,CASRGQVRSQPQHF,TRBD1,TRBJ1-5,few,TRBV19
TGTGCCAGCAGTGAAGACTCAAAACCGGGGTATGGCTACACCTTC,CASSEDSKPGYGYTF,.,TRBJ1-2,.,TRBV6-1
TGTGCCAGCAGCTTGGTTGAGTTCCAAGAGACCCAGTACTTC,CASSLVEFQETQYF,.,TRBJ2-5,.,TRBV5-4
TGCGCCAGCAGCCAAACGACGGAGCTCTACGAGCAGTACTTC,CASSQTTELYEQYF,.,TRBJ2-7,.,TRBV4-1
TGTGCCAGCCGGAAGGCCGGCGGAACCCAGCATTTT,CASRKAGGTQHF,.,TRBJ1-5,.,TRBV12-3/TRBV12-4
TGCGCCAGCAGCGACGGGACACCGAATCAGCCCCAGCATTTT,CASSDGTPNQPQHF,.,TRBJ1-5,.,TRBV5-1
TGTGCCAGTAGTGGTCAGAACTATGGCTACACCTTC,CASSGQNYGYTF,.,TRBJ1-2,few,TRBV19
TGTGCCAGTAGTTCCAGCGGGGCTGGTAATGAAAAACTGTTTTTT,CASSSSGAGNEKLFF,.,TRBJ1-4,.,TRBV19
TGTGCCATCAGGGCGACAGGGGAGGTGGAGACCCAGTACTTC,CAIRATGEVETQYF,TRBD1,TRBJ2-5,.,TRBV10-3
TGTGCCAGCAGCCCCTTAGCAGGGGTAGCTTTCTTT,CASSPLAGVAFF,.,TRBJ1-1,.,TRBV9
TGCGCCAGCAGCCAAGTGGGACAGGGCCTTATGAACACTGAAGCTTTCTTT,CASSQVGQGLMNTEAFF,TRBD1,TRBJ1-1,.,TRBV4-1
TGTGCCAGCAGTGTCACAGTCAATAATTCACCCCTCCACTTT,CASSVTVNNSPLHF,.,TRBJ1-6,.,TRBV2
TGTGCCTGGAGTGTACGGGGAGGGCGAAGCTATGGCTACACCTTC,CAWSVRGGRSYGYTF,.,TRBJ1-2,.,TRBV30
TGTGCCAGTAGAGTGACAGTGAACACTGAAGCTTTCTTT,CASRVTVNTEAFF,.,TRBJ1-1,.,TRBV19
TGCGCCAGCAGCTTGGGGGCCGGGAACACTGAAGCTTTCTTT,CASSLGAGNTEAFF,.,TRBJ1-1,.,TRBV5-1
TGTGCCAGCAGTTACCAAGGAGCATTAGCCCAAGCTTTCTTT,CASSYQGALAQAFF,.,TRBJ1-1,once,TRBV6-5
TGTGCCAGCTCGGAATCGATGGACTCATCACTGCACTGTGGCTACACCTTC,CASSESMDSSLHCGYTF,.,TRBJ1-2,.,TRBV21-1
TGCGCCAGCAGCCAGGGGCAGGGGCAAGATACGCAGTATTTT,CASSQGQGQDTQYF,.,TRBJ2-3,.,TRBV5-1
TGTGCCAGTAGTATAGGGGACAGTAGAGATACGCAGTATTTT,CASSIGDSRDTQYF,TRBD1,TRBJ2-3,.,TRBV19
TGTGCCAGCAGTAGACAGGGTCGTAAGGAAGCTTTCTTT,CASSRQGRKEAFF,TRBD1,TRBJ1-1,.,TRBV6-5
TGCGCCAGCAGCGACACCGGGCAGGGCTATGGCTACACCTTC,CASSDTGQGYGYTF,.,TRBJ1-2,few,TRBV5-1
TGTGCCAGCAGTCCCTACGGACAGGGCTACACCGGGGAGCTGTTTTTT,CASSPYGQGYTGELFF,TRBD1,TRBJ2-2,few,TRBV27
TGTGCCAGCAGCTTAGAGGAGGTGTACTCTGGAAACACCATATATTTT,CASSLEEVYSGNTIYF,.,TRBJ1-3,.,TRBV7-6
TGTGCCAGCAGTTCTACAGGGGATTTATATCAGCCCCAGCATTTT,CASSSTGDLYQPQHF,TRBD1,TRBJ1-5,.,TRBV27
TGTGCCAGCAGCCCGACAGGGTTCAATCAGCCCCAGCATTTT,CASSPTGFNQPQHF,TRBD1,TRBJ1-5,.,TRBV3-1/TRBV3-2
TGTGCCAGCAGCTTAGGCTCTCGGACTAGCGGGGGGAGAGTAAACATTCAGTACTTC,CASSLGSRTSGGRVNIQYF,TRBD2,TRBJ2-4,.,TRBV7-8
TGTGCCAGCAGCAACAGGGGGGGAAACACCATATATTTT,CASSNRGGNTIYF,.,TRBJ1-3,.,TRBV21-1
TGTGCCAGCAGTTACTCGTCAGGGAACTATGGCTACACCTTC,CASSYSSGNYGYTF,.,TRBJ1-2,.,TRBV6-5
TGTGCCAGCAGGCCTAGCGGGGGTTACAATGAGCAGTTCTTC,CASRPSGGYNEQFF,TRBD2,TRBJ2-1,.,TRBV7-9
TGTGCCAGCAGTTCTGGAGGTGGGCTCAATGAAAAACTGTTTTTT,CASSSGGGLNEKLFF,.,TRBJ1-4,.,TRBV28
TGCGCCAGCAGCTTAAATAGCGGGGGGGACACCGGGGAGCTGTTTTTT,CASSLNSGGDTGELFF,TRBD2,TRBJ2-2,.,TRBV5-1
TGTGCCAGCAGCCACGGTAGCTCTGGAAACACCATATATTTT,CASSHGSSGNTIYF,.,TRBJ1-3,.,TRBV7-3
TGTGCCAGCAGCCACTCAGGACAGGGGCTCACTGAAGCTTTCTTT,CASSHSGQGLTEAFF,TRBD1,TRBJ1-1,.,TRBV3-1/TRBV3-2
TGTGCCAGCAGCCCCCGGGGTAGCGGGAACACCGGGGAGCTGTTTTTT,CASSPRGSGNTGELFF,.,TRBJ2-2,.,TRBV3-1/TRBV3-2
TGTGCCACCAGTCACACTAGCGGGGGTGCGGGCACAGATACGCAGTATTTT,CATSHTSGGAGTDTQYF,TRBD2,TRBJ2-3,.,TRBV24-1
TGTGCCAGCAGCTTGTACGGGATCGGGGCCAACGTCCTGACTTTC,CASSLYGIGANVLTF,.,TRBJ2-6,.,TRBV5-6
TGTGCCTGGAGTGTAGGACAGCCCGATACGCAGTATTTT,CAWSVGQPDTQYF,.,TRBJ2-3,.,TRBV30
TGTGCCAGCAGCCGAGACAGGGGTCTCAATCAGCCCCAGCATTTT,CASSRDRGLNQPQHF,TRBD1,TRBJ1-5,.,TRBV7-3
TGTGCCAGCAGCGACGGACAGGGTCGCCAGCCCCAGCATTTT,CASSDGQGRQPQHF,TRBD1,TRBJ1-5,.,TRBV9
TGTGCCACTAGCCAAACAGGACTAGCGGGGCAGGGTGAGCAGTTCTTC,CATSQTGLAGQGEQFF,TRBD2,TRBJ2-1,.,TRBV24-1
TGTGCCAGCAGCCCCACAGGGGCGTCTACCGGGGAGCTGTTTTTT,CASSPTGASTGELFF,TRBD1,TRBJ2-2,.,TRBV7-3
TGTGCCAGCGTCCGGGACAGATTAAACTATGGCTACACCTTC,CASVRDRLNYGYTF,TRBD1,TRBJ1-2,.,TRBV6-5
TGTGCCAGTAGTAGGGCTGCCTATAATTCACCCCTCCACTTT,CASSRAAYNSPLHF,.,TRBJ1-6,.,TRBV19
TGTGCCAGCAGCCAAACCCTAGGGGGAGCCCCGATTTTT,CASSQTLGGAPIF,.,TRBJ1-1,.,TRBV3-1/TRBV3-2